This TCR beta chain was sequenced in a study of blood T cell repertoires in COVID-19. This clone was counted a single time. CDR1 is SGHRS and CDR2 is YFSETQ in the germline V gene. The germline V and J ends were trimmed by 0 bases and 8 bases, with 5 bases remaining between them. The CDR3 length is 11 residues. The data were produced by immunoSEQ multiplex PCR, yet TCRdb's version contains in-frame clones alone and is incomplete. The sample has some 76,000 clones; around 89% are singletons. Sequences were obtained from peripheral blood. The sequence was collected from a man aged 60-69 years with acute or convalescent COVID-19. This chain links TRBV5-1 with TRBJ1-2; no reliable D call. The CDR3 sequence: CASSLDGGYTF. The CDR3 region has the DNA TGCGCCAGCAGCTTGGATGGCGGCTACACCTTC. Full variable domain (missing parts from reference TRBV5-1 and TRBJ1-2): KAGVTQTPRYLIKTRGQQVTLSCSPISGHRSVSWYQQTPGQGLQFLFEYFSETQRNKGNFPGRFSGRQFSNSRSEMNVSTLELGDSALYLCASSLDGGYTFGSGTRLTVV.